The entry below describes one TCR beta chain. The antigen is unknown. The record originates from a study of beta chain features in type 1 diabetes. General observations from the study: Within each of all four CD4+ subsets, Type 1 diabetes patients had TCRB CDR3s that were moderately but significantly shorter. TCRB repertoires of naive, central memory and Treg cells appeared more similar among patients than among healthy donors.

The CDR3 contains 14 residues. The junction had 5 bases not matched to a gene; V was cut back by 8 bases and J by 6 bases. Per the germline V gene, CDR1 is MGHDK and CDR2 is SYGVNS. The study reverse transcribed the entire isolated RNA, so it sequenced expressed TCRB transcripts. TCRdb's copy holds only in-frame clones and misses some; the assay was immunoSEQ multiplex PCR. Of 450,000 to 550,000 clones in the sample, 30% are singletons; the top ten hold about 0.065%. Sampling consisted of one heparinised blood draw per donor, averaging approximately 100 mL. This rearrangement joins TRBV25-1 to TRBJ2-2; TRBD1 matches 11 bases. Sequenced input: naive CD4+ T cells from blood. The sequence was collected from a man aged 18 to 29 in good health. Here the CDR3 DNA reads TGTGCCAGCCTCCGGACAGGGGGCTCCGGGGAGCTGTTTTTT. This translates into CASLRTGGSGELFF.